Presented here are 16 T cell receptor beta chains from one specimen sequenced in a study of T cell changes during pregnancy in multiple sclerosis. Repertoires were generated with immunoSEQ multiplex PCR, while TCRdb's copy carries only in-frame clones and drops some. Here the sample spans some 44,000 clones, less than 90% being singletons. The sequencing used CD4+ T cells from peripheral blood mononuclear cells, collected in the second trimester of pregnancy. These receptors originate from a female donor with multiple sclerosis, enrolled in a pregnancy study.

The DNA of the CDR3 is TGCAGTGCTAGGCAGTACGAAAAACTGTTTTTT. Protein: CSARQYEKLFF. The chain is built from TRBV20-1 and TRBJ1-4; D not certain. This CDR3 is 11 amino acids long. Trimming left V 3 bases short and J 8 bases short, with 7 bases between. Germline V CDR1 and CDR2: DFQATT, SNEGSKA (reference sequence).

The gene calls are TRBV5-1 and TRBJ2-3; 13 bases are shared with TRBD2. The V gene end was trimmed by 3 bases and the J gene end by 6 bases; junction bases not matched to a gene: 28. The CDR3 spans 23 residues. Per germline, CDR1 SGHRS and CDR2 YFSETQ. The CDR3 reads CASSWKVLGGVVLAGGPRDTQYF. CDR3 in DNA: TGCGCCAGCAGCTGGAAAGTACTCGGAGGTGTTGTACTAGCGGGAGGGCCGAGGGATACGCAGTATTTT.

This clone was recorded once. The V and J genes are TRBV5-4 and TRBJ2-3; D perhaps matches TRBD2 (5 bases). V was cut by 5 bases and J by 11 bases, with 24 bases left in between. CDR1 is SGHNT, CDR2 YYREEE, per germline (reference sequence). There are 15 residues in the CDR3. The CDR3 region is CASSLMASSEVGQYF. DNA of the CDR3: TGTGCCAGCAGTTTGATGGCTAGCTCGGAGGTTGGGCAGTATTTT.

This chain connects TRBV4-3 to TRBJ2-2; 9 nucleotides match TRBD1. Losses at the gene ends were 3 bases for V and 3 bases for J; bases not matched to a gene: 8. The CDR3 covers 17 residues. The germline gives CDR1 LGHNA, CDR2 YSLEER. The CDR3 region is CASSHVPGQGYTGELFF. CDR3 DNA: TGCGCCAGCAGCCACGTTCCGGGACAGGGATACACCGGGGAGCTGTTTTTT.

The chain recombines TRBV5-5 with TRBJ2-3, with D unresolved. The CDR3 length is 15 residues. Per the germline V gene, CDR1 is SGHKS and CDR2 is YYEKEE (reference sequence). V lost 5 bases to trimming and J lost 0 bases, with 13 bases between them. CDR3 sequence: CASRSTATSTDTQYF. The CDR3 bases are TGTGCCAGCAGATCCACAGCAACTAGCACAGATACGCAGTATTTT.

The gene calls are TRBV5-1 and TRBJ2-7; D unclear. V lost 3 bases and J 2 bases, leaving 9 bases between the germline ends. The CDR3 extends over 13 amino acids. CDR1 SGHRS and CDR2 YFSETQ come from the germline V gene. The CDR3 region has the DNA TGCGCCAGCAGCTCGTCCTATACCTACGAGCAGTACTTC. Its translation is CASSSSYTYEQYF.

The rearrangement joins TRBV28 to TRBJ2-7, with 9 bases matching TRBD2. The V gene's germline CDR1 is MDHEN and CDR2 SYDVKM. This CDR3 has 13 amino acids. V gave up 8 bases and J gave up 4 bases; unmatched junction bases: 6. CDR3 sequence reads: CASYAGGPYEQYF. The CDR3, as DNA: TGTGCCAGCTATGCGGGAGGGCCGTACGAGCAGTACTTC. The whole variable domain, filled in from reference TRBV28 and TRBJ2-7, reads DVKVTQSSRYLVKRTGEKVFLECVQDMDHENMFWYRQDPGLGLRLIYFSYDVKMKEKGDIPEGYSVSREKKERFSLILESASTNQTSMYLCASYAGGPYEQYFGPGTRLTVT.

Notes on this clone: A read error may produce the germline difference seen at one junction end. The V gene is TRBV23-1, the J gene TRBJ2-7, with TRBD1 matching over 7 bases. TRBV23-1 is identified as an open reading frame with a role that is uncertain. CDR3 size: 9 residues. CDR3 DNA sequence: TGCGCCAGCAGAATCCAGGGGGACTTC. It translates to CASRIQGDF.

The chain combines TRBV6-5 with TRBJ1-1; D ambiguous. Trimming shortened V by 0 bases and J by 0 bases, and 11 bases separated the two germline ends. CDR3 length: 16 amino acids. The germline V gene encodes CDR1 MNHEY and CDR2 SVGAGI. The CDR3 sequence is CASSYSTGNMNTEAFF. The CDR3 DNA is TGTGCCAGCAGTTACTCGACGGGGAACATGAACACTGAAGCTTTCTTT.

The chain combines TRBV7-8 with TRBJ2-7; the match to TRBD2 covers 16 bases. This CDR3 has 16 amino acids. From germline, CDR1 is SGHVS and CDR2 FQNEAQ. The J segment lost 6 bases and the V segment lost 7 bases, leaving 9 bases of the junction unmatched. CDR3 loop: CASIQGGLAGGPEQYF. CDR3 DNA sequence: TGTGCCAGCATACAGGGGGGACTAGCGGGAGGGCCCGAGCAGTACTTC.

The gene calls are TRBV6-6 and TRBJ1-1, with D maybe TRBD1 (5 bases). With 7 bases removed from V and 5 bases from J, the gap between germline ends came to 14 bases. This CDR3 is 13 amino acids long. Germline CDR1 and CDR2: MNHNY and SVGAGI (reference sequence). The CDR3 here is CASITGANTEAFF. The CDR3 coding sequence is TGTGCCAGCATTACAGGCGCGAATACTGAAGCTTTCTTT.

The genes are TRBV5-6 and TRBJ1-3; 7 nucleotides align to TRBD1. This CDR3 contains 16 residues. CDR1 SGHDT and CDR2 YYEEEE come from the germline V gene. V was pared by 0 bases and J by 11 bases, with 14 bases of the junction left unmatched. This chain's CDR3 is CASSLVDYGTVYPIYF. The CDR3 nucleotides are TGTGCCAGCAGCTTGGTGGATTATGGGACAGTATACCCCATATATTTT.

This chain joins TRBV10-3 and TRBJ2-7; 7 nucleotides line up with TRBD1. There are 15 residues in the CDR3. Germline assignment: CDR1 ENHRY and CDR2 SYGVKD. The V gene end was trimmed by 3 bases and the J gene end by 1 base; junction bases not matched to a gene: 6. CDR3 sequence (DNA): TGTGCCATCAGTGATCCGGGACAGCTATCCTACGAGCAGTACTTC. Translating gives CAISDPGQLSYEQYF.

The chain joins TRBV5-1 to TRBJ2-1, with 9 bases matching TRBD2. There are 18 residues in the CDR3. V was pared by 0 bases and J by 4 bases, with 11 bases of the junction left unmatched. Germline assignment: CDR1 SGHRS and CDR2 YFSETQ. For the CDR3, the DNA is TGCGCCAGCAGCTTGGCGGGTAGCGGGAGTAGGGGGTACAATGAGCAGTTCTTC. It is translated as CASSLAGSGSRGYNEQFF.

V usage is TRBV30 and J usage is TRBJ1-5; D uncertain. The CDR3 runs 14 residues. The germline CDR1 and CDR2 sequences are GTSNPN and SVGIG (reference sequence). The V end was cut by 1 base, the J end by 1 base, with 8 bases between. The CDR3 DNA sequence: TGTGCCTGGAGTGGGGGAGGAAGCAATCAGCCCCAGCATTTT. It codes for CAWSGGGSNQPQHF.

The chain carries TRBV5-1 and TRBJ2-2, with 14 bases that match TRBD2. V was pared by 6 bases and J by 2 bases, with 3 bases of the junction left unmatched. The CDR3 loop spans 16 amino acids. Per germline, CDR1 SGHRS and CDR2 YFSETQ. The CDR3 bases are TGCGCCAGCACAGGACTAGCGGGAGGAAACACCGGGGAGCTGTTTTTT. This codes for CASTGLAGGNTGELFF.